A selection of T cell receptor beta chains follows, all from one sample in a study of blood T cell repertoires in COVID-19. The data were produced by immunoSEQ multiplex PCR, yet TCRdb's version contains in-frame clones alone and is incomplete. The sample consists of about 15,000 clones, 75% to 85% of them appearing once. Input material: peripheral blood. Source of these receptors: a man at least 80 years old with active or convalescent COVID-19. Both conserved end residues are part of each CDR3. The D gene is left open where the match is weak. Clone size is given for some rows only: seen once, a few or many times, or a class if the clone is expanded.

>TRBJ1-1|TRBV2|-|-
CASSSQGRLGTEAFF
TGTGCCAGCAGCAGTCAGGGTCGTTTGGGCACTGAAGCTTTCTTT
>TRBJ2-4|TRBV10-3|-|-
CAISESGGKNIQYF
TGTGCCATCAGTGAGTCAGGGGGAAAAAACATTCAGTACTTC
>TRBJ1-4|TRBV10-2|TRBD1|-
CASRRTGSDEKLFF
TGCGCCAGCAGGCGGACAGGGAGTGATGAAAAACTGTTTTTT
>TRBJ1-6|TRBV5-1|-|-
CASRPGTPGNSPLHF
TGCGCCAGCAGACCAGGGACACCTGGAAATTCACCCCTCCACTTT
>TRBJ2-1|TRBV6-2/TRBV6-3|TRBD2|-
CASSYSFFLAGGPKYNEQFF
TGTGCCAGCAGTTACTCGTTTTTTTTGGCGGGGGGGCCAAAGTACAATGAGCAGTTCTTC
>TRBJ2-2|TRBV6-7|TRBD1|-
CASSSKTGAGELFF
TGTGCCAGCAGTTCCAAAACAGGGGCCGGGGAGCTGTTTTTT
>TRBJ2-7|TRBV2|-|-
CASSDQQTYEQYF
TGTGCCAGCAGTGACCAACAGACATACGAGCAGTACTTC
>TRBJ1-2|TRBV7-2|-|-
CASSLVEGRYRYGYTF
TGTGCCAGCAGCTTAGTAGAGGGCAGGTATCGATATGGCTACACCTTC
>TRBJ1-1|TRBV6-2/TRBV6-3|-|-
CASSYSSGGQVSNTEAFF
TGTGCCAGCAGTTACTCTAGCGGGGGCCAAGTATCGAACACTGAAGCTTTCTTT
>TRBJ1-6|TRBV15|-|-
CATSRERDMGSPLHF
TGTGCCACCAGCAGAGAAAGGGACATGGGATCACCCCTCCACTTT
>TRBJ1-4|TRBV6-5|-|-
CASSSGVVTEKLFF
TGTGCCAGCAGCTCAGGGGTGGTGACTGAAAAACTGTTTTTT
>TRBJ2-1|TRBV5-4|-|-
CASSLEGGGAYNEQFF
TGTGCCAGCAGCTTGGAGGGTGGCGGGGCATACAATGAGCAGTTCTTC
>TRBJ2-1|TRBV29-1|TRBD1|-
CSVEKRTGDYNEQFF
TGCAGCGTTGAGAAGAGGACAGGGGACTACAATGAGCAGTTCTTC
>TRBJ2-3|TRBV28|TRBD1|once
CASSLISSTGGSTDTQYF
TGTGCCAGCAGTTTAATCTCTTCGACAGGGGGTAGCACAGATACGCAGTATTTT
>TRBJ2-7|TRBV30|-|-
CAWSVTVSYEQYF
TGTGCCTGGAGTGTAACAGTCTCCTACGAGCAGTACTTC
>TRBJ1-1|TRBV18|-|-
CASSPGRDTEAFF
TGTGCCAGCTCACCGGGCAGGGACACTGAAGCTTTCTTT
>TRBJ1-3|TRBV19|-|few
CASTDVAASSGNTIYF
TGTGCCAGTACGGATGTTGCGGCGTCCTCTGGAAACACCATATATTTT
>TRBJ2-5|TRBV29-1|TRBD1|-
CSGLRGRKETQYF
TGCAGCGGACTCAGGGGGCGTAAAGAGACCCAGTACTTC
>TRBJ2-5|TRBV12-3/TRBV12-4|-|-
CASSLRETQYF
TGTGCCAGCAGTTTACGGGAGACCCAGTACTTC
>TRBJ1-2|TRBV12-5|-|few
CASGLGQINGYTF
TGTGCTAGTGGTTTGGGACAGATCAATGGCTACACCTTC
>TRBJ1-1|TRBV9|TRBD1|-
CASSVVTGAFAEAFF
TGTGCCAGCAGCGTAGTGACAGGGGCGTTCGCTGAAGCTTTCTTT
>TRBJ2-3|TRBV2|TRBD2|-
CASSEGETSRSYTQYF
TGTGCCAGCAGTGAGGGTGAGACTAGCCGGTCGTATACGCAGTATTTT
>TRBJ2-7|TRBV9|TRBD2|-
CASSATPTSAYEQYF
TGTGCCAGCAGCGCCACCCCGACTAGCGCGTACGAGCAGTACTTC
>TRBJ2-2|TRBV5-1|TRBD1|once
CASSIQGANGELFF
TGCGCCAGCAGCATCCAGGGGGCTAACGGGGAGCTGTTTTTT
>TRBJ2-2|TRBV28|TRBD2|-
CAGQTSGGFGELFF
TGTGCCGGTCAGACTAGCGGGGGGTTCGGGGAGCTGTTTTTT
>TRBJ1-1|TRBV25-1|TRBD1|once
CASSDPGQGSSEAFF
TGTGCCAGCAGTGACCCGGGACAGGGAAGTTCTGAAGCTTTCTTT
>TRBJ1-5|TRBV10-3|TRBD1|-
CAISSTGAGNQPQHF
TGTGCCATCAGCTCGACAGGGGCTGGCAATCAGCCCCAGCATTTT
>TRBJ1-2|TRBV9|-|-
CASSVTDYANYGYTF
TGTGCCAGCAGCGTAACGGACTATGCTAACTATGGCTACACCTTC
>TRBJ1-5|TRBV4-2|-|-
CASSQDSSGASQPQHF
TGTGCCAGCAGCCAAGATTCCTCAGGGGCGAGTCAGCCCCAGCATTTT
>TRBJ2-7|TRBV6-5|TRBD1|-
CASRTGDEQYF
TGTGCCAGCAGGACAGGGGACGAGCAGTACTTC
>TRBJ1-6|TRBV5-6|-|once
CASSLQNSPLHF
TGTGCCAGCAGCCTACAGAATTCACCCCTCCACTTT
>TRBJ2-3|TRBV14|TRBD2|few
CASSQGSQRGDLSTDTQYF
TGTGCCAGCAGCCAAGGGTCCCAGCGGGGGGACTTAAGCACAGATACGCAGTATTTT
>TRBJ2-3|TRBV6-2/TRBV6-3|TRBD2|-
CASSRQRGTQYF
TGTGCCAGCAGCCGACAGCGGGGTACGCAGTATTTT
>TRBJ1-1|TRBV11-2|TRBD1|-
CASSFSRDRGRTTEAFF
TGTGCCAGCAGCTTCTCCCGGGACAGGGGGCGTACGACTGAAGCTTTCTTT
>TRBJ2-7|TRBV5-1|-|-
CASSLDPGKPYEQYF
TGCGCCAGCAGCTTGGACCCGGGTAAACCCTACGAGCAGTACTTC
>TRBJ2-2|TRBV4-3|TRBD2|-
CASSQEPGGGELFF
TGCGCCAGCAGCCAAGAACCCGGCGGGGGTGAGCTGTTTTTT
>TRBJ1-6|TRBV2|TRBD1|few
CASSAGTGRSPLHF
TGTGCCAGCAGTGCCGGGACAGGGAGATCACCCCTCCACTTT
>TRBJ1-2|TRBV6-2/TRBV6-3|TRBD1|-
CASSYLMTGGTNYGYTF
TGTGCCAGCAGTTACTTGATGACAGGGGGCACTAACTATGGCTACACCTTC
>TRBJ1-6|TRBV6-5|-|-
CASTEIRDSPLHF
TGTGCCAGCACCGAGATCAGGGATTCACCCCTCCACTTT
>TRBJ1-3|TRBV5-1|-|once
CASSLEGQPELGNTIYF
TGCGCCAGCAGCTTGGAAGGACAGCCGGAGCTTGGAAACACCATATATTTT
>TRBJ2-1|TRBV10-3|TRBD2|-
CAVEPGDLSGSNYNEQFF
TGTGCCGTCGAACCTGGGGACCTTAGCGGGAGCAACTACAATGAGCAGTTCTTC
>TRBJ2-5|TRBV7-7|TRBD2|-
CASSLVASGGSGQETQYF
TGTGCCAGCAGCTTAGTCGCTAGCGGGGGGTCCGGTCAAGAGACCCAGTACTTC
>TRBJ2-5|TRBV18|TRBD1|-
CASSPPGQGQETQYF
TGTGCCAGCTCACCTCCGGGACAGGGTCAAGAGACCCAGTACTTC
>TRBJ2-1|TRBV7-3|-|-
CASSSDSYNEQFF
TGTGCCAGCAGCTCCGACAGTTACAATGAGCAGTTCTTC